This T cell receptor (beta chain) came from a study of T cell responses to AZD1222 COVID-19 vaccine. General study results and limits: The study reported that nearly half of spike-specific TCRs target unmutated variant regions. AZD1222 recipients seropositive at baseline numbered only six or seven. Spike-spanning, vaccine-associated CD4 TCRs were dominant at 160-218 and 743-854. The donor cohort was predominantly white British with a female majority, and clonal diversity may have been underestimated.

Libraries were prepared by immunoSEQ multiplex PCR; TCRdb keeps only in-frame clonotypes and omits some of them. The sample has about 94,000 clones; approximately 88% are singletons. About this clone: Its antigen is still unknown.

The CDR3 runs 14 residues. Trimming took 10 bases from V and 4 from J; bases not matched to a gene: 13. Germline assignment: CDR1 MGHDK and CDR2 SYGVNS. The genes are TRBV25-1 and TRBJ2-7, with 7 bases lining up with TRBD1. The sample in question was peripheral blood, obtained 28 days after the second AZD1222 dose. The receptor's source is an adult who received the AZD1222 COVID-19 vaccine. CDR3 DNA sequence: TGTGCCACTTCATCCCCGACAGGGTCTTACGAGCAGTACTTC. It translates to CATSSPTGSYEQYF.